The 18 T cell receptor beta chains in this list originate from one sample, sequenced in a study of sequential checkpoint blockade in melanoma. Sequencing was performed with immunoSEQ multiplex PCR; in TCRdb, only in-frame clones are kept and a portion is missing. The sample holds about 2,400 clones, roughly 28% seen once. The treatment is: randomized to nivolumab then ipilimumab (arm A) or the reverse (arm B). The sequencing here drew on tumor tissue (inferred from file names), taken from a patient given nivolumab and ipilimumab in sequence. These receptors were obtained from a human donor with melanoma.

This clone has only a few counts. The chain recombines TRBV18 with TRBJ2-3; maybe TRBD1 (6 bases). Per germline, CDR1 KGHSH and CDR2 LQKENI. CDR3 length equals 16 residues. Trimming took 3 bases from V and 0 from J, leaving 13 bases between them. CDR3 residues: CASSPTGQGSTDTQYF. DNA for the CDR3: TGTGCCAGCTCACCCACGGGACAAGGGAGCACAGATACGCAGTATTTT.

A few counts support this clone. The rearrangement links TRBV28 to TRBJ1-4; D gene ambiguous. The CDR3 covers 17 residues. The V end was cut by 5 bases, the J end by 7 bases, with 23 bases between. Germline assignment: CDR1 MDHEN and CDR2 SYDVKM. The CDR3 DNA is TGTGCCAGCAGTCCCCTAATGGAAAGGATAGATGGTGAAAAACTGTTTTTT. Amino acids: CASSPLMERIDGEKLFF.

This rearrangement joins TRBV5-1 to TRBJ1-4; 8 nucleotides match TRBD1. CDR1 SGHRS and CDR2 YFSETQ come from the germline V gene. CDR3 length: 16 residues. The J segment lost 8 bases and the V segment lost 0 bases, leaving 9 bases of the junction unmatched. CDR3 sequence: CASSLALGQGGEKLFF. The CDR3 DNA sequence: TGCGCCAGCAGCTTGGCCCTCGGACAGGGTGGGGAAAAACTGTTTTTT.

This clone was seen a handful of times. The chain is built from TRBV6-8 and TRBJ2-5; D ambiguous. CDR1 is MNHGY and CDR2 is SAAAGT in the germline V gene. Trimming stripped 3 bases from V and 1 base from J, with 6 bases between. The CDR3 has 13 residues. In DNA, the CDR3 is TGTGCCAGCAGTTATAACGTCCAAGAGACCCAGTACTTC. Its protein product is CASSYNVQETQYF.

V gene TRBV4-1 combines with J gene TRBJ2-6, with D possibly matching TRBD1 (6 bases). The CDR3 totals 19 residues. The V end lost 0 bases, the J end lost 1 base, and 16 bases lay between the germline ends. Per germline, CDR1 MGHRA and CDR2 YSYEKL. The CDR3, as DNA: TGCGCCAGCAGCCAAGATCGTACCTCAGGGGAGTCTGGGGCCAACGTCCTGACTTTC. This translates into CASSQDRTSGESGANVLTF.

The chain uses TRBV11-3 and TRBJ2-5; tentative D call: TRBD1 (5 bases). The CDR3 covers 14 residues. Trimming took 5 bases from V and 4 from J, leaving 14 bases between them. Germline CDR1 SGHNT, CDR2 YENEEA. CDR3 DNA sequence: TGTGCCAGCAGCGCGGACACCGCGATAGAGACCCAGTACTTC. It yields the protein CASSADTAIETQYF.

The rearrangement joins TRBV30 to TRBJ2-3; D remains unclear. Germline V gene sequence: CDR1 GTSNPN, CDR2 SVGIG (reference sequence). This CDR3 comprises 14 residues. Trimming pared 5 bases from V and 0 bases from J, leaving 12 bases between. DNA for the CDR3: TGTGCCTGGGGACCTGAGGCTAGCACAGATACGCAGTATTTT. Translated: CAWGPEASTDTQYF.

CDR3 coding DNA: TGTGCCAGCTCACTGAGCCGGGACATGGTCAATGGCTACACCTTC. Encoded protein: CASSLSRDMVNGYTF. This chain links TRBV18 with TRBJ1-2; tentatively, D is TRBD1 (6 bases). V shed 4 bases and J shed 6 bases, with 18 bases lying between them. CDR1 KGHSH and CDR2 LQKENI come from the germline V gene. This CDR3 comprises 15 residues.

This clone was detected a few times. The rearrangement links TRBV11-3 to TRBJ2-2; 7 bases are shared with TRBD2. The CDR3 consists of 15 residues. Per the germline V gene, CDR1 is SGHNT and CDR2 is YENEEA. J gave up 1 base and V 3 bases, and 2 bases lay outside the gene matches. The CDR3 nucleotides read TGTGCCAGCAGCTTGGGACTAAAGAACACCGGGGAGCTGTTTTTT. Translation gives CASSLGLKNTGELFF.

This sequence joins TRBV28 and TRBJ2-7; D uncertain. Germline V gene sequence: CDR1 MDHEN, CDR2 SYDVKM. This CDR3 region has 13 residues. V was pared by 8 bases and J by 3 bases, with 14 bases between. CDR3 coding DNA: TGTGCCAGCTACGACCCAAACCGCTACGAGCAGTACTTC. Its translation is CASYDPNRYEQYF. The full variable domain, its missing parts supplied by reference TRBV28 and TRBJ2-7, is DVKVTQSSRYLVKRTGEKVFLECVQDMDHENMFWYRQDPGLGLRLIYFSYDVKMKEKGDIPEGYSVSREKKERFSLILESASTNQTSMYLCASYDPNRYEQYFGPGTRLTVT.

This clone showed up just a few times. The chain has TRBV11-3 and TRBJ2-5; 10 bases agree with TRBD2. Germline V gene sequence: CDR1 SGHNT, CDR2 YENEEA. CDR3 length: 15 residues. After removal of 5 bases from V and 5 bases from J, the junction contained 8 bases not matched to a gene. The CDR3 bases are TGTGCCAGCAGCCCAGAGCGGGGGGGCCGGGAGACCCAGTACTTC. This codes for CASSPERGGRETQYF.

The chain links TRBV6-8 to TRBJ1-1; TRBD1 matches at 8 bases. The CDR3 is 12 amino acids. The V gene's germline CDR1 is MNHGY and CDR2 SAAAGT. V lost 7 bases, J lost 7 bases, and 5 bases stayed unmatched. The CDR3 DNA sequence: TGTGCCAGCACCCCGACAGGGGTTGAAGCTTTCTTT. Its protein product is CASTPTGVEAFF.

The chain's CDR3 is CASSLGSRTDTQYF. The CDR3 DNA sequence: TGCGCCAGCAGCTTGGGGAGCCGAACAGATACGCAGTATTTT. This chain uses TRBV5-1 with TRBJ2-3; D remains ambiguous. The CDR3 runs 14 residues. V lost 0 bases and J 3 bases, leaving 8 bases between the germline ends. The germline CDR1 and CDR2 sequences are SGHRS and YFSETQ.

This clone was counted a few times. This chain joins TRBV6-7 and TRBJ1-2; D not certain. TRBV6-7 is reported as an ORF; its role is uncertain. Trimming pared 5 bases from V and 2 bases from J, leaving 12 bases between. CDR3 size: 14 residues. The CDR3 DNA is TGTGCCAGCAGTCGCCGCACGGGAAACTATGGCTACACCTTC. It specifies CASSRRTGNYGYTF.

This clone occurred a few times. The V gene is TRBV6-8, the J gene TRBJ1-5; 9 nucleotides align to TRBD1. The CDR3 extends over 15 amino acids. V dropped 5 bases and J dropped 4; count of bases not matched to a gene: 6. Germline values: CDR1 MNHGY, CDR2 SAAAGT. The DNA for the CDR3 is TGTGCCAGCAGTGCCGGGACAGGGCGAAATCAGCCCCAGCATTTT. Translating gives CASSAGTGRNQPQHF.

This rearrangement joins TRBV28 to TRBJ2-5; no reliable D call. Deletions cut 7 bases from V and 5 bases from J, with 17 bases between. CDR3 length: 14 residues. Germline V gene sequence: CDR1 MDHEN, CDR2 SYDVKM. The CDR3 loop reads CASKGFVDGETQYF. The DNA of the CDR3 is TGTGCCAGCAAAGGATTTGTTGATGGGGAGACCCAGTACTTC.

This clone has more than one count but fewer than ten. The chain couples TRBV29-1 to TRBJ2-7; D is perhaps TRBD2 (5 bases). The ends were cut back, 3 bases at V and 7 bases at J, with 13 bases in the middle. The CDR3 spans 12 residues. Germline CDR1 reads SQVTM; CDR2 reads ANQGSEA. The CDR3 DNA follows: TGCAGCGTTGATGAGGGTGGTGGGGAGCAGTACTTC. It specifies CSVDEGGGEQYF.

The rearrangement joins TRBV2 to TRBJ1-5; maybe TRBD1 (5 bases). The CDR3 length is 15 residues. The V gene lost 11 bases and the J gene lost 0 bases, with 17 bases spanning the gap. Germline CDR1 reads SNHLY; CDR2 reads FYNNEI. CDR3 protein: CAGSGTGNSNQPQHF. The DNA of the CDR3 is TGTGCCGGTTCCGGGACGGGGAATAGCAATCAGCCCCAGCATTTT.